This T cell receptor (beta chain) was identified in a study of T cell changes during pregnancy in multiple sclerosis. The data were produced by immunoSEQ multiplex PCR, yet TCRdb's version contains in-frame clones alone and is incomplete. The data hold tens of thousands of clones, with roughly 89% observed a single time. This CDR3 spans 14 amino acids. CDR1 is MNHEY, CDR2 SMNVEV, per germline (reference sequence). Unmatched junction bases numbered 5, after V lost 5 bases and J lost 5 bases. The sequence came from a female donor in good health, enrolled as a control in a pregnancy study. The material was CD4+ T cells from peripheral blood mononuclear cells, obtained in the first trimester of pregnancy. The V call is TRBV27, the J call TRBJ2-2; 7 bases match TRBD1. The CDR3 bases are TGTGCCAGCAGTCGACAGGGCGGGACCGGGGAGCTGTTTTTT. It codes for CASSRQGGTGELFF.